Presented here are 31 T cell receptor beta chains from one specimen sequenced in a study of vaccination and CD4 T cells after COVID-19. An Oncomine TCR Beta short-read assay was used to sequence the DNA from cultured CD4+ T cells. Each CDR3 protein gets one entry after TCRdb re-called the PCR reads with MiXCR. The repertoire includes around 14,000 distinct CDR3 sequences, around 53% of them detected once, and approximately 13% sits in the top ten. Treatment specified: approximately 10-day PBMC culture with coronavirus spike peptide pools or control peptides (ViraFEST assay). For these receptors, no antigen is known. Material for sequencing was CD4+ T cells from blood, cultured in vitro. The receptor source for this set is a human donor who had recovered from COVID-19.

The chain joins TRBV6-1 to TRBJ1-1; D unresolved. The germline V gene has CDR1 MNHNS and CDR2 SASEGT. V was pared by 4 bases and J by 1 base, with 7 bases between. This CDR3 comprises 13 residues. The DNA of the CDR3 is TGTGCCAGCAGTGCGAACAAGAACACTGAAGCTTTCTTT. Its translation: CASSANKNTEAFF.

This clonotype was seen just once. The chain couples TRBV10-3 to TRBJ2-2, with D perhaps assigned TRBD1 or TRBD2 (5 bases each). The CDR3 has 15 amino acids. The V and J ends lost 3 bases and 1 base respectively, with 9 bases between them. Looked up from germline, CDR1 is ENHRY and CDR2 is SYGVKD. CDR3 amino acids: CAISDLRGNTGELFF. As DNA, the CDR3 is TGTGCCATCAGTGATTTGAGGGGGAACACCGGGGAGCTGTTTTTT.

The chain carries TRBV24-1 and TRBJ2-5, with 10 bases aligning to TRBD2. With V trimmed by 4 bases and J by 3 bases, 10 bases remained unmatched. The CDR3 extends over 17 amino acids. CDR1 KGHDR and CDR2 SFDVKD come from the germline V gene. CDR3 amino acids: CATSEPGLAYTKETQYF. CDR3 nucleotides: TGTGCCACCAGTGAACCGGGACTAGCGTATACCAAAGAGACCCAGTACTTC.

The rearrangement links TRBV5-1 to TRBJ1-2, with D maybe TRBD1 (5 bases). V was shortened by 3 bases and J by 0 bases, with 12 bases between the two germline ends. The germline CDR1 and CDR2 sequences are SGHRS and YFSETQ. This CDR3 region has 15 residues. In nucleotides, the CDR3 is TGCGCCAGCAGCTCCAGGACATCACCTAACTATGGCTACACCTTC. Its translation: CASSSRTSPNYGYTF.

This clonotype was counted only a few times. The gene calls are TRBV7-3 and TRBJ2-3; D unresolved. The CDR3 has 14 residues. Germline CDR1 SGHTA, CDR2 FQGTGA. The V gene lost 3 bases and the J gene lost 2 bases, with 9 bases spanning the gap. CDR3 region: CASSFGGPTDTQYF. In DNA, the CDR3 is TGTGCCAGCAGCTTCGGTGGGCCCACAGATACGCAGTATTTT.

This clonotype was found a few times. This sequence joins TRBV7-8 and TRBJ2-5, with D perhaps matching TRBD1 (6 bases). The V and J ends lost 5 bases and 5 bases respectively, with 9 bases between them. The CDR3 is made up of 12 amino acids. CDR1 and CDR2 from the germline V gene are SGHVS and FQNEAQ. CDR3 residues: CASSQRGETQYF. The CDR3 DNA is TGTGCCAGCAGCCAGAGGGGGGAGACCCAGTACTTC.

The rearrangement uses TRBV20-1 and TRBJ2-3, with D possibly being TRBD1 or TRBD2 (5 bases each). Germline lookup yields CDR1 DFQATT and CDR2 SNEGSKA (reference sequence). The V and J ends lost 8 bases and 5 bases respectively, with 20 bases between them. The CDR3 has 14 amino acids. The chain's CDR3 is CSQASGAPLDTQYF. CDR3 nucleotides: TGCAGTCAAGCCTCCGGGGCCCCTTTAGATACGCAGTATTTT.

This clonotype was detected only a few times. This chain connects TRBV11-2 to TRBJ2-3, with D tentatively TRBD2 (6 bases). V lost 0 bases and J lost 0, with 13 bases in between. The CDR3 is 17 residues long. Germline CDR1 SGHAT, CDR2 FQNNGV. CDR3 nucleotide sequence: TGTGCCAGCAGCTTAGAGGGCGGGATATCTAGCACAGATACGCAGTATTTT. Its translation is CASSLEGGISSTDTQYF. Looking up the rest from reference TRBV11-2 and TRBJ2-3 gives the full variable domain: EAGVAQSPRYKIIEKRQSVAFWCNPISGHATLYWYQQILGQGPKLLIQFQNNGVVDDSQLPKDRFSAERLKGVDSTLKIQPAKLEDSAVYLCASSLEGGISSTDTQYFGPGTRLTVL.

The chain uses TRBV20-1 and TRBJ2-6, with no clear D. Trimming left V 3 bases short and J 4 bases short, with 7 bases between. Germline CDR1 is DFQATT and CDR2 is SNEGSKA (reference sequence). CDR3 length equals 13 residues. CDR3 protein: CSARATGANVLTF. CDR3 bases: TGCAGTGCTAGGGCGACAGGGGCCAACGTCCTGACTTTC.

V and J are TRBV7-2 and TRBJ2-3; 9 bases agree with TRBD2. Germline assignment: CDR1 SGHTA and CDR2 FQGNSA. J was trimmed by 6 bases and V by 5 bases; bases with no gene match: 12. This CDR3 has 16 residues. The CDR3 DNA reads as TGTGCCAGCAGCCCGAATATAGCGGGGGCCCGGGATACGCAGTATTTT. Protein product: CASSPNIAGARDTQYF.

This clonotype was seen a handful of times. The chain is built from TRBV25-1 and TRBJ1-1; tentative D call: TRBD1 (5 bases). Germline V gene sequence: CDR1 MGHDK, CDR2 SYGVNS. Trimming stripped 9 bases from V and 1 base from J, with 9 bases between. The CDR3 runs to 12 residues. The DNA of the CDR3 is TGTGCCAGTCTCGGGGGGAACACTGAAGCTTTCTTT. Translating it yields CASLGGNTEAFF.

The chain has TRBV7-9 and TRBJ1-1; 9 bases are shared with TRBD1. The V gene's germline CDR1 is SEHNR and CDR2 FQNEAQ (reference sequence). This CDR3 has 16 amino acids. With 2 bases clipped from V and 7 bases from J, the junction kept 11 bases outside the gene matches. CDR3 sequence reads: CASSLTGGTSFIEAFF. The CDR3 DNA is TGTGCCAGCAGCTTAACAGGGGGCACGTCTTTTATTGAAGCTTTCTTT.

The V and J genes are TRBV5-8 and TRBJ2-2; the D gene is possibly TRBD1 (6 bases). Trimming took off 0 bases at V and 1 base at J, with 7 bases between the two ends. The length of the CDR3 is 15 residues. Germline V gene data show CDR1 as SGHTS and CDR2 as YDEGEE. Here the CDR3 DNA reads TGTGCCAGCAGCTTGGGCAGGGGGAACACCGGGGAGCTGTTTTTT. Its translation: CASSLGRGNTGELFF.

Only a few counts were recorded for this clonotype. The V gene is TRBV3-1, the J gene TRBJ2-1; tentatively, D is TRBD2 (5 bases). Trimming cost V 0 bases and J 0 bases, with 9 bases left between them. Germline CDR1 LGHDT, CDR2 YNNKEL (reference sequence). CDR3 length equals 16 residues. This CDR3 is CASSQEWRSSYNEQFF. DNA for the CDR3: TGTGCCAGCAGCCAAGAGTGGAGGAGCTCCTACAATGAGCAGTTCTTC.

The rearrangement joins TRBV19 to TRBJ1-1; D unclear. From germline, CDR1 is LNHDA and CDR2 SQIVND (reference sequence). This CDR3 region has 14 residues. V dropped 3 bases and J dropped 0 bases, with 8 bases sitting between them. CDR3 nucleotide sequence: TGTGCCAGTAGTATTGACACAGTGAACACTGAAGCTTTCTTT. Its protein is CASSIDTVNTEAFF.

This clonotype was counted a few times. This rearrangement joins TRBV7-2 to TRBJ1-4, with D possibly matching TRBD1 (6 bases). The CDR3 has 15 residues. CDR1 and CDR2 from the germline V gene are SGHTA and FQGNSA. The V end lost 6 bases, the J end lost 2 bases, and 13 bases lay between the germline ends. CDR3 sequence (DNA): TGTGCCAGCAGAATCCCGGGGGGCACTAATGAAAAACTGTTTTTT. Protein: CASRIPGGTNEKLFF.

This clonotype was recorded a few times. The CDR3 spells CASSPLGSYEQYF. In DNA, the CDR3 is TGTGCCAGCAGTCCCCTCGGGTCCTACGAGCAGTACTTC. J is TRBJ2-7 and V is TRBV27, with D unresolved. Germline CDR1 MNHEY, CDR2 SMNVEV (reference sequence). CDR3 length equals 13 residues. V lost 5 bases and J lost 1, with 9 bases in between.

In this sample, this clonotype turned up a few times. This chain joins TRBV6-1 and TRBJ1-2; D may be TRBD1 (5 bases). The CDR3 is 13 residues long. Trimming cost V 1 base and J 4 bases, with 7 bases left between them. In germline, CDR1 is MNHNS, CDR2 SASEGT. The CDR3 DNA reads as TGTGCCAGCAGTGAAGGACAGTTCTATGGCTACACCTTC. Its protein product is CASSEGQFYGYTF.

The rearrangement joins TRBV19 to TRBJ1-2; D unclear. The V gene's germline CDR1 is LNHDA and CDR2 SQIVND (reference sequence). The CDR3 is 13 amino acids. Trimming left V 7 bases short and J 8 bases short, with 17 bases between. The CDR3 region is CASTWSRLEGYTF. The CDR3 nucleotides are TGTGCCAGTACTTGGTCAAGGTTGGAGGGCTACACCTTC.

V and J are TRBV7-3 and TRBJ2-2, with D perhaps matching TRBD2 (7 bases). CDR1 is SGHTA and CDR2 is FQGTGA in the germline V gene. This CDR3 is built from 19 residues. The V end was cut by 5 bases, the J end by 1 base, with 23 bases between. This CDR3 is CASSPHGGQGRLNTGELFF. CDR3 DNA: TGTGCCAGCAGCCCCCACGGGGGGCAAGGTCGATTGAACACCGGGGAGCTGTTTTTT.

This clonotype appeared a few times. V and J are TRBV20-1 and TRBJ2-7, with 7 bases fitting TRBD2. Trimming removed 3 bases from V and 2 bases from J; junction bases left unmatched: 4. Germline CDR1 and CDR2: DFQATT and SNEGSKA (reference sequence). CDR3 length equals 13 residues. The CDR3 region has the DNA TGCAGTGCTAGTTTTGCGGGAGCCTACGAGCAGTACTTC. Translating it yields CSASFAGAYEQYF.

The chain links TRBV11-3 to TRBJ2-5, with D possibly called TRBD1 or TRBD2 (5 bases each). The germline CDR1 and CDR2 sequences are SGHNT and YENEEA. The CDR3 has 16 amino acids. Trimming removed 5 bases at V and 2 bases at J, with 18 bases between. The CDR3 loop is CASSPRAQRTQETQYF. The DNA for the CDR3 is TGTGCCAGCAGCCCGCGCGCCCAGCGGACACAAGAGACCCAGTACTTC. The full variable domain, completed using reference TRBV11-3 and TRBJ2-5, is EAGVVQSPRYKIIEKKQPVAFWCNPISGHNTLYWYLQNLGQGPELLIRYENEEAVDDSQLPKDRFSAERLKGVDSTLKIQPAELGDSAVYLCASSPRAQRTQETQYFGPGTRLLVL.

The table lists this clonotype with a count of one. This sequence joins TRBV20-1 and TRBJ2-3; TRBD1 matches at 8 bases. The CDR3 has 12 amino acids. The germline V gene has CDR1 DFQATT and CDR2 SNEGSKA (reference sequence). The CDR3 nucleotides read TGCTCTTCAGACAGGGGAACAGATACGCAGTATTTT. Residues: CSSDRGTDTQYF.

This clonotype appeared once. The CDR3, as DNA: TGTGCCTGGAATGTGGGCAGGGCGAGCTCCTACGAGCAGTACTTC. Translation: CAWNVGRASSYEQYF. The chain couples TRBV30 to TRBJ2-7, with a possible D match to TRBD1 (5 bases). The CDR3 covers 15 residues. Trimming left V 4 bases short and J 0 bases short, with 16 bases between. CDR1 is GTSNPN and CDR2 is SVGIG in the germline V gene (reference sequence).

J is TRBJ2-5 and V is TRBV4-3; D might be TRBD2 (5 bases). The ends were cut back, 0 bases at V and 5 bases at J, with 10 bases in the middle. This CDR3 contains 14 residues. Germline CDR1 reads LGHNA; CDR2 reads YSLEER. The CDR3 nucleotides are TGCGCCAGCAGCCAAGATACTAGAGTGGAGACCCAGTACTTC. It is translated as CASSQDTRVETQYF.

This CDR3 is CSLGAGQRETQYF. The CDR3 nucleotides read TGCAGCTTGGGGGCAGGGCAGCGGGAGACCCAGTACTTC. The V and J genes are TRBV20-1 and TRBJ2-5, with D perhaps TRBD1 (6 bases). CDR3 length: 13 amino acids. The V gene's germline CDR1 is DFQATT and CDR2 SNEGSKA (reference sequence).

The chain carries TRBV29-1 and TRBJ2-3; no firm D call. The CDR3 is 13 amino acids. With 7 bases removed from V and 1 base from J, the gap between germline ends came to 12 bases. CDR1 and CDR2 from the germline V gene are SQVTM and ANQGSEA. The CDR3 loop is CSAERHGTDTQYF. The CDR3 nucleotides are TGCAGCGCTGAGAGACACGGCACAGATACGCAGTATTTT.

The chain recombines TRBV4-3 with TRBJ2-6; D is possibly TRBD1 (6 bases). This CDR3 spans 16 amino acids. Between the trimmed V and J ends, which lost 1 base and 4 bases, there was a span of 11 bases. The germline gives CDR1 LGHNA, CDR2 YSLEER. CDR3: CASSQAGVTGANVLTF. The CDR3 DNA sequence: TGCGCCAGCAGCCAAGCAGGGGTAACCGGGGCCAACGTCCTGACTTTC.

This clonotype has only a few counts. The DNA of the CDR3 is TGTGCCACCGGAGGTTCGACCAAAAACATTCAGTACTTC. Its protein is CATGGSTKNIQYF. The rearrangement uses TRBV2 and TRBJ2-4, with D tentatively TRBD2 (5 bases). The CDR3 extends over 13 amino acids. From germline, CDR1 is SNHLY and CDR2 FYNNEI. The germline V and J ends were trimmed by 10 bases and 2 bases, with 12 bases remaining between them.

CDR3 protein: CASSRQQNTEAFF. As DNA, the CDR3 is TGTGCCAGCAGCCGACAGCAGAACACTGAAGCTTTCTTT. This sequence joins TRBV7-2 and TRBJ1-1; D might be TRBD1 (5 bases). With 5 bases removed from V and 1 base from J, the gap between germline ends came to 8 bases. Germline V gene sequence: CDR1 SGHTA, CDR2 FQGNSA. The CDR3 sequence is 13 residues long.

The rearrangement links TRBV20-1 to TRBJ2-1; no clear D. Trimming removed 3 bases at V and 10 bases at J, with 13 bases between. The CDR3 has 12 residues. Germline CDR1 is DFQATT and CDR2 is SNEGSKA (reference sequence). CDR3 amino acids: CSARPGAREQFF. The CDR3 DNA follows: TGCAGTGCTAGGCCCGGAGCCAGGGAGCAGTTCTTC.